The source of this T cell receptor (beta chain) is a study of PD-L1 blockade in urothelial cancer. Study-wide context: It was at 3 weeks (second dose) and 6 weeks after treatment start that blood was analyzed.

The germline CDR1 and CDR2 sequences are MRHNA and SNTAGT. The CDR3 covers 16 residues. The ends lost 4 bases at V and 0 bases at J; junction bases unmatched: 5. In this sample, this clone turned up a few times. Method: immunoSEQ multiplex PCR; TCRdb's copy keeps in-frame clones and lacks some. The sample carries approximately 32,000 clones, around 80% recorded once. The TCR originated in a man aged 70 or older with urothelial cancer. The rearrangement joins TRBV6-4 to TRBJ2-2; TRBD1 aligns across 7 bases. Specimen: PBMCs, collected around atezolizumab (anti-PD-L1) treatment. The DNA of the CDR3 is TGTGCCAGCAGTGCCACAGGGGCCCCGAACACCGGGGAGCTGTTTTTT. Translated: CASSATGAPNTGELFF.